This T cell receptor beta chain was found in a study of human T cells and chemical hapten exposure. Across the whole study: Alopecia areata, totalis or universalis was found in mostly female patients. Study-level results: Compared with pre-sensitization or healthy control sets, expanded TCRs clustered more.

This clonotype was counted between two and nine times. Antigen: not known. A single record per CDR3 protein comes from TCRdb applying MiXCR to the RACE reads. The data contain 340,000 or so distinct CDR3 sequences, around 7% of them seen just once; the ten biggest clones take up roughly 8%. Germline V gene data show CDR1 as SGHRS and CDR2 as YFSETQ. V trimming: 2 bases; J trimming: 7 bases; junction bases outside the gene matches: 3. This CDR3 has 14 residues. Time point noted: patch test 1, 2 weeks after DPC sensitization. Indicated treatment: therapeutic diphenylcyclopropenone sensitization with weekly scalp DPC. Donors were 18 to 70-year-old alopecia patients suitable for DPC.

The chain joins TRBV5-1 to TRBJ1-5; 10 bases are a match to TRBD1. The clonotype comes from a woman younger than 35 with alopecia areata. Some clones in this sample may be carry-over from other donors' samples. Sequenced here: whole blood, sampled in connection with sensitization to the hapten diphenylcyclopropenone (DPC). The DNA of the CDR3 is TGCGCCAGCAGCTTAGGACAGGGGGAGCAGCCCCAGCATTTT. Translating gives CASSLGQGEQPQHF.